The T cell receptor beta chain described here comes from a study of T cells in Graves' hyperthyroidism and ophthalmopathy. Study summary: Before any treatment, at initial diagnosis, peripheral blood was collected.

A note on this clonotype: As yet, its antigen is unknown.

Amplification targeted TCR beta CDR3 regions from RNA transcripts. A set of HTBI primers served as the primers for a first-round RT-PCR of the TCR CDR3. TCRdb re-derived calls from the multiplex PCR reads in MiXCR, one entry per CDR3 protein. The data show hundreds of thousands of distinct CDR3 sequences, approximately 15% seen once. Whole-study results and caveats: Most thyroid clonotypes with frequency above 0.001 were detected in blood.

With duration under 3 months, ophthalmopathy was active: Clinical Activity Score at least 3, NOSPECS at least 4. Thyroid ultrasound, orbital computed tomography, clinical symptoms, and serum thyroxine and TRAb underpinned diagnoses. Germline V lookup: CDR1 MNHNS, CDR2 SASEGT. This CDR3 contains 15 residues. The V and J ends lost 2 bases and 9 bases, in that order; junction bases with no gene match: 6. The TCR originated in a woman aged 35 to 49 with Graves' ophthalmopathy. V gene TRBV6-1 combines with J gene TRBJ2-1; TRBD2 aligns across 11 bases. Sequences were obtained from blood. CDR3 region: CASSEFTSGRGEQFF. CDR3 bases: TGTGCCAGCAGTGAATTCACTAGCGGGAGAGGTGAGCAGTTCTTC.